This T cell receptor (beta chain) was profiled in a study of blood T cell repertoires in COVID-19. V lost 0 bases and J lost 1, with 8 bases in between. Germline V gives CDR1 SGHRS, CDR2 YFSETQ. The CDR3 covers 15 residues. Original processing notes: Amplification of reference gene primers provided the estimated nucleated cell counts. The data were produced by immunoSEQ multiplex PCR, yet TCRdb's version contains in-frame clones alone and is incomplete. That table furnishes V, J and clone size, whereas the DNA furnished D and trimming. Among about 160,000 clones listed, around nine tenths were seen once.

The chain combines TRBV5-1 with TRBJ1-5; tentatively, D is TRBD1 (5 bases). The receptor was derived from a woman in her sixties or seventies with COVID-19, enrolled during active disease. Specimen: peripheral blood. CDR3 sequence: CASSLAGLSNQPQHF. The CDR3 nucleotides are TGCGCCAGCAGCTTGGCAGGGTTGAGCAATCAGCCCCAGCATTTT.